The 25 T cell receptor beta chains given below trace back to one sample, sequenced in a study of blood T cell repertoires in COVID-19. Sequenced by immunoSEQ multiplex PCR; TCRdb stores in-frame clones only, minus some. There are over 75,000 clones in the sample; 75% to 90% occur only once, and around 5.2% lies in the top ten. The sequencing input was peripheral blood. Receptor source: a woman aged 80 or over with active COVID-19.

The J gene is TRBJ2-2, the V gene TRBV30, with 8 positions matching TRBD1. There are 15 residues in the CDR3. V shed 0 bases and J 3 bases; nucleotides not matched to a gene: 3. Per germline, CDR1 GTSNPN and CDR2 SVGIG (reference sequence). The CDR3 here is CAWSVKDRDTGELFF. The CDR3 bases are TGTGCCTGGAGTGTCAAGGACAGGGACACCGGGGAGCTGTTTTTT.

Here the CDR3 DNA reads TGTGCCAGCAGAAATCTCGGAGGTGAGCAGTTCTTC. Translation gives CASRNLGGEQFF. The chain recombines TRBV5-4 with TRBJ2-1, with D perhaps TRBD2 (5 bases). Trimming stripped 5 bases from V and 9 bases from J, with 12 bases between. The CDR3 consists of 12 residues. Germline V lookup: CDR1 SGHNT, CDR2 YYREEE (reference sequence).

The chain recombines TRBV2 with TRBJ1-3; TRBD1 agrees at 7 bases. CDR1 SNHLY and CDR2 FYNNEI come from the germline V gene. The CDR3 covers 14 residues. Trimming at V came to 6 bases and at J to 1 base, leaving 3 bases not matched to a gene. CDR3 amino acids: CASRGTVSGNTIYF. In DNA, the CDR3 is TGTGCCAGCAGGGGGACAGTATCTGGAAACACCATATATTTT.

V and J are TRBV30 and TRBJ1-5; TRBD1 is a possible D gene (6 bases). Deletions cut 2 bases from V and 3 bases from J, with 20 bases between. CDR1 and CDR2 from the germline V gene are GTSNPN and SVGIG (reference sequence). The CDR3 runs 17 residues. The DNA of the CDR3 is TGTGCCTGGAGTCCAACCGGGACACAGGGAACCAATCAGCCCCAGCATTTT. This translates into CAWSPTGTQGTNQPQHF.

The chain uses TRBV5-5 and TRBJ2-1; 9 positions agree with TRBD2. Trimming took 4 bases from V and 4 from J; bases not matched to a gene: 6. This CDR3 spans 15 amino acids. In germline, CDR1 is SGHKS, CDR2 YYEKEE (reference sequence). This chain's CDR3 is CASSVLLAGYNEQFF. DNA for the CDR3: TGTGCCAGCAGCGTACTACTAGCGGGTTACAATGAGCAGTTCTTC.

The chain combines TRBV27 with TRBJ1-4, with TRBD1 matching over 9 bases. J gave up 8 bases and V 8 bases, and 9 bases lay outside the gene matches. In germline, CDR1 is MNHEY, CDR2 SMNVEV (reference sequence). The CDR3 is made up of 14 amino acids. The CDR3 nucleotides are TGTGCCAGCTCCCCGGGACAGGGACAAGAAAAACTGTTTTTT. The encoded protein is CASSPGQGQEKLFF.

J is TRBJ2-7 and V is TRBV4-3; 13 positions match TRBD2. J was trimmed by 6 bases and V by 0 bases; bases with no gene match: 11. CDR3 length: 18 residues. The germline CDR1 and CDR2 sequences are LGHNA and YSLEER. This CDR3 reads CASSQDRAGLAGLGEQYF. The CDR3 DNA reads as TGCGCCAGCAGCCAAGATCGCGCGGGACTAGCGGGACTGGGCGAGCAGTACTTC.

This clone was detected only once. The rearrangement links TRBV18 to TRBJ1-3; D remains unclear. Germline values: CDR1 KGHSH, CDR2 LQKENI. CDR3 length: 14 amino acids. V lost 2 bases to trimming and J lost 5 bases, with 10 bases between them. Here the CDR3 reads CASSPGLSRNTIYF. As DNA, the CDR3 is TGTGCCAGCTCACCAGGACTCTCACGAAACACCATATATTTT.

The chain joins TRBV2 to TRBJ1-1; 10 nucleotides line up with TRBD1. V was pared by 6 bases and J by 2 bases, with 12 bases of the junction left unmatched. The germline CDR1 and CDR2 sequences are SNHLY and FYNNEI. The CDR3 spans 17 residues. This CDR3 is CASSDLGDRGGNTEAFF. CDR3 nucleotide sequence: TGTGCCAGCAGCGACTTGGGGGACAGGGGAGGTAACACTGAAGCTTTCTTT.

The chain is built from TRBV7-3 and TRBJ2-2, with D possibly matching TRBD1 (5 bases). This CDR3 has 16 amino acids. V lost 1 base to trimming and J lost 0 bases, with 9 bases between them. Germline V gene data show CDR1 as SGHTA and CDR2 as FQGTGA. The CDR3 DNA is TGTGCCAGCAGCTTAAATTCCAGGGCGAACACCGGGGAGCTGTTTTTT. It is translated as CASSLNSRANTGELFF.

The sample holds one count of this clone. The chain is built from TRBV7-2 and TRBJ2-7; the match to TRBD2 covers 11 bases. This CDR3 is 14 amino acids long. From germline, CDR1 is SGHTA and CDR2 FQGNSA. The ends lost 1 base at V and 6 bases at J; junction bases unmatched: 2. CDR3 DNA: TGTGCCAGCAGCTTAGGAACTAGCGGGAGCGAGCAGTACTTC. Translated: CASSLGTSGSEQYF.

V gene TRBV29-1 combines with J gene TRBJ2-7; no clear D. Deletions cut 0 bases from V and 2 bases from J, with 11 bases between. The CDR3 is 14 amino acids. Germline loops: CDR1 SQVTM, CDR2 ANQGSEA. The CDR3 region is CSVEETKPTYEQYF. In DNA form, the CDR3 reads TGCAGCGTTGAAGAAACAAAACCCACCTACGAGCAGTACTTC.

V is TRBV19 and J is TRBJ1-5, with 8 bases fitting TRBD1. This CDR3 comprises 15 residues. The junction had 7 bases not matched to a gene; V was cut back by 2 bases and J by 7 bases. The V gene's germline CDR1 is LNHDA and CDR2 SQIVND (reference sequence). For the CDR3, the DNA is TGTGCCAGTAGTATATCAGGGGGCGGTGGACAGCCCCAGCATTTT. Protein: CASSISGGGGQPQHF.

V gene TRBV23-1 combines with J gene TRBJ2-1; 8 bases are shared with TRBD2. TRBV23-1 belongs to the ORF category, with a function that is uncertain. V gave up 1 base and J gave up 5 bases; unmatched junction bases: 7. The CDR3 loop spans 16 amino acids. This CDR3 is CASSQLRAGENNEQFF. DNA for the CDR3: TGCGCCAGCAGTCAATTAAGAGCGGGGGAGAACAATGAGCAGTTCTTC.

V usage is TRBV2 and J usage is TRBJ2-3; 11 bases map to TRBD2. CDR3 length: 16 amino acids. Germline assignment: CDR1 SNHLY and CDR2 FYNNEI. Losses at the gene ends were 5 bases for V and 4 bases for J; bases not matched to a gene: 8. CDR3 residues: CASSPPGLAGPDTQYF. The CDR3, as DNA: TGTGCCAGCAGTCCTCCCGGACTAGCGGGTCCAGATACGCAGTATTTT.

This chain joins TRBV11-2 and TRBJ2-5; 8 positions match TRBD1. Germline assignment: CDR1 SGHAT and CDR2 FQNNGV. CDR3 length: 16 amino acids. J gave up 6 bases and V 2 bases, and 11 bases lay outside the gene matches. The CDR3: CASSLSPQGAGKTQYF. CDR3 bases: TGTGCCAGCAGCTTAAGCCCCCAGGGGGCTGGTAAGACCCAGTACTTC.

This rearrangement joins TRBV6-2 or TRBV6-3 to TRBJ2-1; 9 bases are a match to TRBD1. V was pared by 5 bases and J by 5 bases, with 7 bases of the junction left unmatched. In germline, CDR1 is MNHEY, CDR2 SVGEGT. CDR3 length equals 15 residues. CDR3 residues: CASSRGQGVHNEQFF. CDR3 sequence (DNA): TGTGCCAGCAGTCGGGGACAGGGCGTTCACAATGAGCAGTTCTTC.

CDR3 nucleotides: TGTGCCAGCAGACAGGGTGCCACAGATACGCAGTATTTT. Encoded protein: CASRQGATDTQYF. V gene TRBV12-3 or TRBV12-4 combines with J gene TRBJ2-3; D may be TRBD1 (6 bases). Deletions cut 6 bases from V and 2 bases from J, with 9 bases between. CDR3 length equals 13 residues.

The V call is TRBV12-3 or TRBV12-4, the J call TRBJ2-5; maybe TRBD1 (5 bases). This CDR3 spans 12 amino acids. Trimming shortened V by 2 bases and J by 5 bases, and 6 bases separated the two germline ends. The CDR3 spells CASSLKGETQYF. In nucleotides, the CDR3 is TGTGCCAGCAGTTTAAAGGGGGAGACCCAGTACTTC.

The chain links TRBV7-2 to TRBJ2-7, with D possibly being TRBD2 (6 bases). The germline CDR1 and CDR2 sequences are SGHTA and FQGNSA. The length of the CDR3 is 12 residues. Trimming cost V 6 bases and J 4 bases, with 10 bases left between them. CDR3 sequence: CASSPSGYEQYF. The CDR3 bases are TGTGCCAGCAGTCCCAGCGGGTACGAGCAGTACTTC.

V is TRBV18 and J is TRBJ2-3, with 9 nucleotides matching TRBD1. The V segment lost 3 bases and the J segment 1 base; nucleotides outside the gene matches: 2. The CDR3 is 15 residues long. CDR1 and CDR2 from the germline V gene are KGHSH and LQKENI. Written as DNA, the CDR3 is TGTGCCAGCTCACCGAGGACAGGGGGCACAGATACGCAGTATTTT. As protein: CASSPRTGGTDTQYF. The entire variable domain, with the rest obtained from reference TRBV18 and TRBJ2-3, is as follows: NAGVMQNPRHLVRRRGQEARLRCSPMKGHSHVYWYRQLPEEGLKFMVYLQKENIIDESGMPKERFSAEFPKEGPSILRIQQVVRGDSAAYFCASSPRTGGTDTQYFGPGTRLTVL.

V is TRBV12-2 and J is TRBJ2-1; the tabulated D call, TRBD2, remains unverified against the DNA. TRBV12-2 is a pseudogene segment. This CDR3 comprises 18 residues. The CDR3 coding sequence is TGTGCAAGTCGCTCCCCCGGACTAGCGGGGGAGCCGTACAATGAGCAGTTCTTC. Its protein is CASRSPGLAGEPYNEQFF.

The rearrangement joins TRBV18 to TRBJ1-1; tentatively, D is TRBD1 (6 bases). There are 15 residues in the CDR3. Germline values: CDR1 KGHSH, CDR2 LQKENI. The V end was cut by 6 bases, the J end by 2 bases, with 16 bases between. CDR3 DNA: TGTGCCAGCTCCCCCGAGCGGACAGCTAACACTGAAGCTTTCTTT. It codes for CASSPERTANTEAFF.

The chain couples TRBV28 to TRBJ2-7; no clear D. Germline CDR1 is MDHEN and CDR2 is SYDVKM. There are 15 residues in the CDR3. Trimming took 4 bases from V and 1 from J, leaving 14 bases between them. The CDR3 coding sequence is TGTGCCAGCAGTTACCCGAGTATCCGGTCCTACGAGCAGTACTTC. It yields the protein CASSYPSIRSYEQYF.

The rearrangement links TRBV10-3 to TRBJ2-5; TRBD1 agrees at 7 bases. J was trimmed by 2 bases and V by 2 bases; bases with no gene match: 2. The CDR3 consists of 14 residues. Per the germline V gene, CDR1 is ENHRY and CDR2 is SYGVKD. CDR3 sequence: CAISELRGQETQYF. The CDR3 coding sequence is TGTGCCATCAGTGAGCTCAGGGGGCAAGAGACCCAGTACTTC.